This is a list of T cell receptor beta chains from one sample in a study of blood T cell repertoires in COVID-19. Using immunoSEQ multiplex PCR, the repertoire was profiled, and TCRdb retains in-frame clones only, with some absent. This table holds approximately 100,000 clones, around 87% found once. Sequences were obtained from peripheral blood. Every receptor here comes from a woman aged 25 to 39 with acute or convalescent COVID-19. Each CDR3 is given without its conserved first and last residue. The D gene is left open where the match is weak.

v_gene	d_gene	CDR3aa
TRBV18	TRBD1	ASSWDRYNIQY
TRBV4-1	.	ASSQEGGAYEQY
TRBV11-3	TRBD1	ASSLPGQRAYEQY
TRBV10-1	.	ASSESRQVSNQPQH
TRBV30	TRBD1	AWSGDSYEQY
TRBV7-9	TRBD1	ASSPGGSEGYT
TRBV28	.	ASSFQDILYGYT
TRBV2	.	ASSERTANQPQH
TRBV12-3/TRBV12-4	TRBD2	ASTLSGSTQY
TRBV28	.	ASSFLGGGKETQY
TRBV11-3	.	ASSLGGTNYGYT
TRBV2	.	ASNLEGVRELF
TRBV3-1/TRBV3-2	.	ASSQYRVGYT
TRBV19	TRBD1	ASSILRTGRMNTEAF
TRBV6-6	.	ASSYRVSGEGGYT
TRBV6-5	TRBD1	ASSYRPWDSDTQY
TRBV4-1	TRBD1	ASSLVTGDTEAF
TRBV7-8	TRBD2	ASSLLASGAYEQY
TRBV12-3/TRBV12-4	TRBD1	ASSPFDRAEQY
TRBV11-2	TRBD2	ASSISSGPYNEQF
TRBV21-1	.	ASSKENRAQPQH
TRBV6-5	TRBD1	ASSRTGIVENIQY
TRBV30	TRBD1	AWDRGPRGSYNSPLH
TRBV20-1	.	SASGGLSQETQY
TRBV5-8	TRBD1	ASSLLKGGGQPQH
TRBV10-3	TRBD1	AISETFMGTGGMDSPLH
TRBV5-6	TRBD1	ASSSQGVSNQPQH
TRBV5-1	TRBD1	ASSFSTDRTYNEQF
TRBV7-3	TRBD2	ASSLWSLAGLYNEQF
TRBV4-1	TRBD2	ASSHRGLAGAHNSTDTQY
TRBV6-5	TRBD1	ASRWTGKDSPLH
TRBV10-2	.	ASSGARGTGELF
TRBV15	.	ATSRGGQNYGYT
TRBV3-1/TRBV3-2	.	ASSQYNTGELF
TRBV5-8	.	ASPKGGQRTEAF
TRBV5-6	TRBD1	ASTFGQGSGYT
TRBV29-1	.	SVESRDSYNEQF
TRBV4-2	.	ASSPGRGYGYT
TRBV2	.	ASSLQTYSNQPQH
TRBV9	.	ASSGTPRSTDTQY
TRBV14	TRBD2	ASSPTGGDDNEQF
TRBV29-1	.	SGPCPGYGYT